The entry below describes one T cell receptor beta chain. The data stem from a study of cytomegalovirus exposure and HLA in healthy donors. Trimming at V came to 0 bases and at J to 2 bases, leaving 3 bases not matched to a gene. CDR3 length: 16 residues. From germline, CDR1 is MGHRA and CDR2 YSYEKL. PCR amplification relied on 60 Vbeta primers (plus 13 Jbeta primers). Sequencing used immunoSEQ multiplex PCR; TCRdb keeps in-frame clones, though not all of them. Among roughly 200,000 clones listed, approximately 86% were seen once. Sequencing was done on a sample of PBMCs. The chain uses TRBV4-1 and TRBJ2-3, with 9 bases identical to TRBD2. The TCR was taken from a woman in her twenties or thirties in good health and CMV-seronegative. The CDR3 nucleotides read TGCGCCAGCAGCCAAGAAAGGACTAGCGCCACAGATACGCAGTATTTT. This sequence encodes CASSQERTSATDTQYF.